A selection of T cell receptor beta chains follows, all from one sample in a study of blood T cell repertoires in COVID-19. Sequencing was performed with immunoSEQ multiplex PCR; in TCRdb, only in-frame clones are kept and a portion is missing. The profile shows fewer than 110,000 clones, approximately 90% of them singletons. The sample taken for sequencing was peripheral blood. The source of these receptors is a woman aged 80 or older in a cohort sampled during active COVID-19. CDR3s include the opening cysteine and the closing phenylalanine or tryptophan.

CDR3 length,J gene,V gene,CDR3 protein
16,TRBJ1-5,TRBV28,CASRTAGQSFNQPQHF
15,TRBJ2-1,TRBV27,CASRTKPPSYNEQFF
13,TRBJ2-7,TRBV6-5,CAIGDRSPYEQYF
16,TRBJ2-1,TRBV4-1,CASSQETSGVHNEQFF
13,TRBJ1-2,TRBV27,CASSFGGNYGYTF
15,TRBJ2-5,TRBV5-1,CASSLLATGEETQYF
17,TRBJ2-1,TRBV4-2,CASSQDLGGSYYNEQFF
11,TRBJ2-2,TRBV3-1/TRBV3-2,CASSQRVELFF
13,TRBJ2-7,TRBV27,CASSRDFPYEQYF
12,TRBJ2-5,TRBV3-1/TRBV3-2,CASSQHWETQYF
15,TRBJ2-1,TRBV6-5,CASSYVLGVGDEQFF
15,TRBJ1-2,TRBV15,CATSRDGPEVSGYTF
14,TRBJ2-5,TRBV4-1,CASSQEGQGETQYF
16,TRBJ2-5,TRBV7-2,CASSLVGAGLQETQYF
16,TRBJ1-2,TRBV3-1/TRBV3-2,CASSPLLTLSNYGYTF
15,TRBJ2-1,TRBV24-1,CATSDPDTIWTEQFF
14,TRBJ1-5,TRBV29-1,CSVEGGDLYQPQHF